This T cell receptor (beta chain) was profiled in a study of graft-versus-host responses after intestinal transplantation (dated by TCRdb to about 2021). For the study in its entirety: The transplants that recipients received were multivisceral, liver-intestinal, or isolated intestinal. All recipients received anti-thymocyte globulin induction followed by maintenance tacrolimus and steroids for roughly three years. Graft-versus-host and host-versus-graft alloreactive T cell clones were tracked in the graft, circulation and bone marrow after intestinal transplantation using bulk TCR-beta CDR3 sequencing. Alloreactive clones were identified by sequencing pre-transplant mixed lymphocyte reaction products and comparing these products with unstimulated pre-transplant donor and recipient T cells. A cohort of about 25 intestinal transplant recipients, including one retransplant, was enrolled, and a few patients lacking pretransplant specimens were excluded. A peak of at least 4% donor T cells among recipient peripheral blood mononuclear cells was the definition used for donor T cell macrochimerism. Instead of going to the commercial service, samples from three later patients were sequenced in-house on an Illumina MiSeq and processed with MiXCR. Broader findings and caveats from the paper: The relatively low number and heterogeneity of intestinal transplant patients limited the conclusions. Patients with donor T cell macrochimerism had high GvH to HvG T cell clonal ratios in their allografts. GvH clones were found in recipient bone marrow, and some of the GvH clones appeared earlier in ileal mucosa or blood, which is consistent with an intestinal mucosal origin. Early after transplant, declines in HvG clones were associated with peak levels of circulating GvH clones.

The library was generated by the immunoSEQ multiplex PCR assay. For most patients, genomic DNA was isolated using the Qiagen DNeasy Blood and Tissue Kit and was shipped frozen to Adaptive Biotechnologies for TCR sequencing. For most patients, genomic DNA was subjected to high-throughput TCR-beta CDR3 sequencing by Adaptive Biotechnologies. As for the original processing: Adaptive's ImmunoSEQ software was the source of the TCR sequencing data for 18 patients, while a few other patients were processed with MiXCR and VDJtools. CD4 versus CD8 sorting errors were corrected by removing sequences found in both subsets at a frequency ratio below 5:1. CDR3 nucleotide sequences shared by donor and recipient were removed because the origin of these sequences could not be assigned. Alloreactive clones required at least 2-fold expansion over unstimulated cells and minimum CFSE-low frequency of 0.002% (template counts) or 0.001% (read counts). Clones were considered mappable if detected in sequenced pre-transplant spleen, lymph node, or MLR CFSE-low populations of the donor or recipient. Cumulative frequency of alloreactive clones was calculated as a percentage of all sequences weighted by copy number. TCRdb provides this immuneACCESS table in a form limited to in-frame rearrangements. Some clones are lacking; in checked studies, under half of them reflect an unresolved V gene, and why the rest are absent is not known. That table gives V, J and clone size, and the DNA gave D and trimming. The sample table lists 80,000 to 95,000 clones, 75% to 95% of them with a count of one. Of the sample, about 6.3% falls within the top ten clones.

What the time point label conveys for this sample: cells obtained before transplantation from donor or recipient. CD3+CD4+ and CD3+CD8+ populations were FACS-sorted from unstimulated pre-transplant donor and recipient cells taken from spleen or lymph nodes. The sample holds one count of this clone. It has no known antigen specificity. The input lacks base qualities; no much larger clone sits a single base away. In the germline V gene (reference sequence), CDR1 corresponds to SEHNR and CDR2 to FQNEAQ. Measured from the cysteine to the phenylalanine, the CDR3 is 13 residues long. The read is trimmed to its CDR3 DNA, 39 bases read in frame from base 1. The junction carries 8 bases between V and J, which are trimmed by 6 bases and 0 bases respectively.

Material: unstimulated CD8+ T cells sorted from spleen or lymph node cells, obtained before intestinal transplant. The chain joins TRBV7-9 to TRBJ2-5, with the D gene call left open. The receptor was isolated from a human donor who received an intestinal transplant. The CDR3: CASSTPNQETQYF. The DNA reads TGTGCCAGCAGTACACCAAACCAAGAGACCCAGTACTTC.